The TCR beta chain described here comes from a study of blood T cell repertoires in COVID-19. Study context: The samples span acute and convalescent COVID-19 from the United States, Italy and Spain. The cDNA or gDNA used as material had been derived from T cells, B-cell-depleted T cells, or PBMCs.

V lost 3 bases to trimming and J lost 1 base, with 11 bases between them. Looked up from germline, CDR1 is SGDLS and CDR2 is YYNGEE. This CDR3 has 16 amino acids. All enrollees were roughly 18 to 95 years old and from roughly 26 US areas. Recovered status applied to Cohort 3 donors who had two consecutive negative PCRs. It also applied to those with clearance or with symptom resolution. TCRdb keeps only in-frame clones here, not all; method: immunoSEQ multiplex PCR. This sample has a few hundred thousand clones, with about 90% found just once. This chain links TRBV9 with TRBJ2-6; the D gene is possibly TRBD2 (6 bases). The clonotype originates from a man between 18 and 29 years old who had recovered from COVID-19. Input material: PBMCs or T cells enriched from blood (not recorded which). CDR3: CASSASGRSGANVLTF. Written as DNA, the CDR3 is TGTGCCAGCAGCGCCTCCGGGAGATCTGGGGCCAACGTCCTGACTTTC.